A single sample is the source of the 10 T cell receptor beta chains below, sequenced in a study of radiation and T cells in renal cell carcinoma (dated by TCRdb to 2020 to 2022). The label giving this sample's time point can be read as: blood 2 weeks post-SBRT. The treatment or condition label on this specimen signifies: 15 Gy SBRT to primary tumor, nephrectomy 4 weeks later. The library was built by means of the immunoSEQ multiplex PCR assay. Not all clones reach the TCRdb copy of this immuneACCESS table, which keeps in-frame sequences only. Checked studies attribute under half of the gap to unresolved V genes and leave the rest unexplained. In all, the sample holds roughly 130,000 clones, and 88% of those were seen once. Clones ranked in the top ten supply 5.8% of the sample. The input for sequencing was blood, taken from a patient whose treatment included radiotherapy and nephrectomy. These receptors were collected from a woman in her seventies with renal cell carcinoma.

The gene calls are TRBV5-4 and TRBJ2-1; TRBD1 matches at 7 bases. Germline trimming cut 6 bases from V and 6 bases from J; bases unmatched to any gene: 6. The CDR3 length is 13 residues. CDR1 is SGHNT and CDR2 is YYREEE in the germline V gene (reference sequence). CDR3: CASNSRDSNEQFF. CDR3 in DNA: TGTGCCAGCAACTCTCGGGACAGCAATGAGCAGTTCTTC.

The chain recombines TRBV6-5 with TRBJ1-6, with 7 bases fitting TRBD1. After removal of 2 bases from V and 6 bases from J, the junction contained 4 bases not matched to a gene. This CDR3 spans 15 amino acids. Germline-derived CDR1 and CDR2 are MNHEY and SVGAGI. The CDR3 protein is CASSYPRDSNSPLHF. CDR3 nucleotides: TGTGCCAGCAGTTACCCCCGGGACAGTAATTCACCCCTCCACTTT.

The CDR3 DNA reads TGTGCCATCAGTGATTGGCAGACCGTGGGGGGCAATGAGCAGTTCTTC. It is translated as CAISDWQTVGGNEQFF. This chain uses TRBV10-3 with TRBJ2-1; D perhaps matches TRBD2 (6 bases). From germline, CDR1 is ENHRY and CDR2 SYGVKD. The CDR3 totals 16 residues. The V gene lost 3 bases and the J gene lost 6 bases, with 18 bases spanning the gap.

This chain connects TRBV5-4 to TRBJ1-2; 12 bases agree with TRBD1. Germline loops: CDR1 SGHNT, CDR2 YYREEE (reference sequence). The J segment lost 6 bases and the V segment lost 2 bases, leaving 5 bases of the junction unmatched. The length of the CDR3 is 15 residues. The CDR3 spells CASSFPGTGGHGYTF. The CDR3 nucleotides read TGTGCCAGCAGCTTCCCCGGGACAGGGGGCCATGGCTACACCTTC.

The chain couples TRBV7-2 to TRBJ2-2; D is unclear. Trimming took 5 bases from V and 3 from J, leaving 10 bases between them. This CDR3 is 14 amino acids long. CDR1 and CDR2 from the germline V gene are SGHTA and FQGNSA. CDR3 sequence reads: CASSPRQYTGELFF. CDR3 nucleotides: TGTGCCAGCAGCCCTCGCCAGTACACCGGGGAGCTGTTTTTT.

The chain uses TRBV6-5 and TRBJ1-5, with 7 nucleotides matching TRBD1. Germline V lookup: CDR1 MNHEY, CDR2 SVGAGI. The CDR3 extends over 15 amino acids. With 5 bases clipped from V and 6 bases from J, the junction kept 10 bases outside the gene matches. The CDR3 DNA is TGTGCCAGCAGTGCCGTAGGACAGGTGGGTCAGCCCCAGCATTTT. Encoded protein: CASSAVGQVGQPQHF.

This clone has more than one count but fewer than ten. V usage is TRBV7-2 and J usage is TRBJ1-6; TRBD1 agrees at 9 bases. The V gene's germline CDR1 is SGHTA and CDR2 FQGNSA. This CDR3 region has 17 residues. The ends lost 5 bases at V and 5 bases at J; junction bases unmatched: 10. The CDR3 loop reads CASSLRGQGVNNSPLHF. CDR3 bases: TGTGCCAGCAGCCTCCGGGGACAGGGTGTCAATAATTCACCCCTCCACTTT. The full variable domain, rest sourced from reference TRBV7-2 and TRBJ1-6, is GAGVSQSPSNKVTEKGKDVELRCDPISGHTALYWYRQSLGQGLEFLIYFQGNSAPDKSGLPSDRFSAERTGGSVSTLTIQRTQQEDSAVYLCASSLRGQGVNNSPLHFGNGTRLTVT.

This CDR3 is CASSPKGGSPLHF. In DNA, the CDR3 is TGTGCCAGCAGCCCCAAAGGGGGCTCACCCCTCCACTTT. The V and J genes are TRBV7-3 and TRBJ1-6; TRBD1 aligns across 7 bases. Per germline, CDR1 SGHTA and CDR2 FQGTGA. Germline trimming cut 5 bases from V and 10 bases from J; bases unmatched to any gene: 5. The CDR3 runs 13 residues.

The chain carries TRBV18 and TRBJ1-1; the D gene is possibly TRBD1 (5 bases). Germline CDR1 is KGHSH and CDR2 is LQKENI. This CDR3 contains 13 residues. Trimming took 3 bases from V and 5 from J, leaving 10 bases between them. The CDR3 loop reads CASSPGEGTEAFF. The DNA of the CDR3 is TGTGCCAGCTCACCGGGGGAAGGAACTGAAGCTTTCTTT.

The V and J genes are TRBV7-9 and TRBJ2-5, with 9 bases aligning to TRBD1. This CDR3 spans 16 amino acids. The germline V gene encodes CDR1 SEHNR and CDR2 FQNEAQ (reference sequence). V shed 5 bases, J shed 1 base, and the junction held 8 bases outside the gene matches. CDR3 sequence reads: CASSTRSDRGQETQYF. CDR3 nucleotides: TGTGCCAGCAGCACCCGATCGGACAGGGGCCAAGAGACCCAGTACTTC.